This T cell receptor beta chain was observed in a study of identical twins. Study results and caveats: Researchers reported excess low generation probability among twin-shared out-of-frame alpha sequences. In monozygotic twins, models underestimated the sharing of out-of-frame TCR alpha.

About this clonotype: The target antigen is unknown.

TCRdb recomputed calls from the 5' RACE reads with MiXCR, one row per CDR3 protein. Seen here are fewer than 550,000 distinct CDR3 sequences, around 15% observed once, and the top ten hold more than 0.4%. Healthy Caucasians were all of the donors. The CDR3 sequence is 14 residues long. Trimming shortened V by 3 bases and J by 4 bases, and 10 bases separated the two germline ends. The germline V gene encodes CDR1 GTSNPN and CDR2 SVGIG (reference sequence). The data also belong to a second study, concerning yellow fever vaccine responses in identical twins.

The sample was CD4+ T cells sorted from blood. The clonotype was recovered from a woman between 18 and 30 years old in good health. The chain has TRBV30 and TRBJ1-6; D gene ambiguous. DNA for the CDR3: TGTGCCTGGAGCGCAAACGAATATAATTCACCCCTCCACTTT. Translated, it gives CAWSANEYNSPLHF.